What follows are 8 T cell receptor beta chains derived from one specimen sequenced in a study of T cell responses to AZD1222 COVID-19 vaccine. The protocol was immunoSEQ multiplex PCR, while the TCRdb copy is restricted to in-frame clones and leaves out a portion. The sample carries around 140,000 clones, roughly 92% recorded once. Sequenced here: peripheral blood, sampled on day 0 of AZD1222 vaccination. The source is an adult in good health.

The genes are TRBV11-2 and TRBJ1-1; possibly TRBD1 for D (5 bases). V was clipped by 5 bases and J by 5 bases, with 21 bases between them. The CDR3 loop spans 16 amino acids. Germline values: CDR1 SGHAT, CDR2 FQNNGV. The CDR3 is CASSPGNAGIGTEAFF. The CDR3 DNA reads TGTGCCAGCAGCCCGGGAAATGCAGGGATTGGGACTGAAGCTTTCTTT.

This chain connects TRBV2 to TRBJ1-2; D is possibly TRBD1 (6 bases). With 10 bases removed from V and 12 bases from J, the gap between germline ends came to 15 bases. The CDR3 has 10 amino acids. The V gene's germline CDR1 is SNHLY and CDR2 FYNNEI. CDR3 DNA: TGTGCCATCCCCTCAGGGGTGAACACCTTC. As protein: CAIPSGVNTF.

The V gene is TRBV6-5, the J gene TRBJ1-4; possible D gene TRBD1, 6 bases. Germline V gene data show CDR1 as MNHEY and CDR2 as SVGAGI. The length of the CDR3 is 15 residues. The ends were cut back, 4 bases at V and 2 bases at J, with 11 bases in the middle. CDR3 region: CASSSQGRTNEKLFF. CDR3 DNA sequence: TGTGCCAGCAGTTCCCAGGGGCGGACTAATGAAAAACTGTTTTTT.

J is TRBJ1-2 and V is TRBV5-5, with TRBD1 matching 9 bases. This CDR3 region has 15 residues. Looked up from germline, CDR1 is SGHKS and CDR2 is YYEKEE (reference sequence). Losses at the gene ends were 5 bases for V and 4 bases for J; bases not matched to a gene: 9. CDR3 nucleotide sequence: TGTGCCAGCAGTCCTACAGGGGGCGGCGGCTATGGCTACACCTTC. Translating gives CASSPTGGGGYGYTF.

This chain connects TRBV18 to TRBJ1-4, with TRBD1 matching over 9 bases. Germline trimming cut 1 base from V and 0 bases from J; bases unmatched to any gene: 0. Per germline, CDR1 KGHSH and CDR2 LQKENI. This CDR3 has 16 residues. The CDR3 sequence is CASSPRQGATNEKLFF. The CDR3 coding sequence is TGTGCCAGCTCACCACGACAGGGGGCAACTAATGAAAAACTGTTTTTT.

The chain has TRBV7-2 and TRBJ2-7; 11 nucleotides line up with TRBD2. This CDR3 is built from 18 residues. The junction had 15 bases not matched to a gene; V was cut back by 5 bases and J by 3 bases. Germline V gives CDR1 SGHTA, CDR2 FQGNSA. The CDR3 bases are TGTGCCAGCAGCCCCGGGACTAGCGGCAATCCGCTCCTCTACGAGCAGTACTTC. It specifies CASSPGTSGNPLLYEQYF.

CDR3: CASRALMNTEAFF. The CDR3 DNA is TGTGCCAGCAGGGCTTTGATGAACACTGAAGCTTTCTTT. The chain joins TRBV6-5 to TRBJ1-1; D unresolved. Germline V gene sequence: CDR1 MNHEY, CDR2 SVGAGI. V gave up 6 bases and J gave up 0 bases, with 8 bases separating them. The CDR3 spans 13 residues.

The DNA of the CDR3 is TGCGCCAGCAGCTTGGTCGGTGGGGAACAGCCCCAGCATTTT. Translated: CASSLVGGEQPQHF. The chain links TRBV5-1 to TRBJ1-5; D unresolved. This CDR3 has 14 amino acids. The V gene's germline CDR1 is SGHRS and CDR2 YFSETQ. The germline V and J ends were trimmed by 0 bases and 7 bases, with 11 bases remaining between them.